Presented here are 6 T cell receptor beta chains from one specimen sequenced in a study of T cells in localized non-small cell lung cancer. Only in-frame clones appear in the TCRdb table, and some are missing; sequencing was by immunoSEQ multiplex PCR. The sample has about 91,000 clones, approximately 90% seen once. The source material was peripheral blood, sampled before any cancer treatment. The receptors originated from a man aged 40 to 70 with stage I squamous cell lung carcinoma.

The chain couples TRBV4-3 to TRBJ1-6; 7 nucleotides line up with TRBD1. This CDR3 has 16 residues. The V and J ends lost 4 bases and 6 bases, in that order; junction bases with no gene match: 9. The germline V gene encodes CDR1 LGHNA and CDR2 YSLEER. In DNA form, the CDR3 reads TGCGCCAGCAGCCTTAACGCGGGACAGCCTAATTCACCCCTCCACTTT. Its translation: CASSLNAGQPNSPLHF.

The chain has TRBV28 and TRBJ2-7; 7 positions agree with TRBD1. The CDR3 is 15 amino acids. Germline assignment: CDR1 MDHEN and CDR2 SYDVKM. V gave up 5 bases and J gave up 0 bases; unmatched junction bases: 7. CDR3 residues: CASSPSGQSSYEQYF. The CDR3 DNA is TGTGCCAGCAGTCCTTCGGGACAGAGCTCCTACGAGCAGTACTTC.

The V gene is TRBV5-1, the J gene TRBJ2-5; D could derive from TRBD1 or TRBD2 (6 bases each). CDR1 and CDR2 (germline): SGHRS, YFSETQ. Trimming took 3 bases from V and 4 from J, leaving 22 bases between them. The CDR3 is 17 residues long. The CDR3 protein is CASSWRGSGGAGETQYF. Here the CDR3 DNA reads TGCGCCAGCAGCTGGAGGGGGTCTGGCGGGGCGGGAGAGACCCAGTACTTC.

The chain recombines TRBV7-8 with TRBJ2-7; the D gene is possibly TRBD1 (6 bases). This CDR3 spans 16 amino acids. CDR1 SGHVS and CDR2 FQNEAQ come from the germline V gene. V lost 1 base, J lost 2 bases, and 15 bases lay in between. The CDR3 sequence: CASSLVVSEGAYEQYF. The CDR3 nucleotides read TGTGCCAGCAGCTTAGTGGTGTCAGAGGGGGCCTACGAGCAGTACTTC. The complete variable domain, with remaining parts taken from reference TRBV7-8 and TRBJ2-7, reads GAGVSQSPRYKVAKRGQDVALRCDPISGHVSLFWYQQALGQGPEFLTYFQNEAQLDKSGLPSDRFFAERPEGSVSTLKIQRTQQEDSAVYLCASSLVVSEGAYEQYFGPGTRLTVT.

This clone has a single count. The chain has TRBV6-5 and TRBJ2-7; D may be TRBD2 (5 bases). Per germline, CDR1 MNHEY and CDR2 SVGAGI. The CDR3 is 15 amino acids. V was cut by 2 bases and J by 1 base, with 12 bases left in between. The CDR3 DNA reads TGTGCCAGCAGTTACCAAAGGGAGACTTCCTACGAGCAGTACTTC. Residues: CASSYQRETSYEQYF.

CDR3 protein: CASSSLGGTYNEQFF. For the CDR3, the DNA is TGTGCCAGCAGTTCCCTCGGCGGGACCTACAATGAGCAGTTCTTC. The V call is TRBV27, the J call TRBJ2-1, with a tentative D call TRBD2 (6 bases). The CDR3 totals 15 residues. Germline V gene data show CDR1 as MNHEY and CDR2 as SMNVEV (reference sequence). V was shortened by 4 bases and J by 2 bases, with 12 bases between the two germline ends.